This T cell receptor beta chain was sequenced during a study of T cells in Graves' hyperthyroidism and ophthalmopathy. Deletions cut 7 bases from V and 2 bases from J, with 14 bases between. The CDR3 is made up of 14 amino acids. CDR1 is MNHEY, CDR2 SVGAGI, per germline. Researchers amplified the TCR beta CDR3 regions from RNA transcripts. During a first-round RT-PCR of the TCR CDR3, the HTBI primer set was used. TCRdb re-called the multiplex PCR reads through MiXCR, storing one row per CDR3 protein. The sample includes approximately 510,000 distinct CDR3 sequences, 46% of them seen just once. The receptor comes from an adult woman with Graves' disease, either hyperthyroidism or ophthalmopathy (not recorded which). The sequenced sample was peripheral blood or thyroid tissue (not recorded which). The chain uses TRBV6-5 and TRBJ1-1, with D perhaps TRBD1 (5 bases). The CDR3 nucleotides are TGTGCCAGCACCCTCGACAGATCTAACACTGAAGCTTTCTTT. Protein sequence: CASTLDRSNTEAFF.